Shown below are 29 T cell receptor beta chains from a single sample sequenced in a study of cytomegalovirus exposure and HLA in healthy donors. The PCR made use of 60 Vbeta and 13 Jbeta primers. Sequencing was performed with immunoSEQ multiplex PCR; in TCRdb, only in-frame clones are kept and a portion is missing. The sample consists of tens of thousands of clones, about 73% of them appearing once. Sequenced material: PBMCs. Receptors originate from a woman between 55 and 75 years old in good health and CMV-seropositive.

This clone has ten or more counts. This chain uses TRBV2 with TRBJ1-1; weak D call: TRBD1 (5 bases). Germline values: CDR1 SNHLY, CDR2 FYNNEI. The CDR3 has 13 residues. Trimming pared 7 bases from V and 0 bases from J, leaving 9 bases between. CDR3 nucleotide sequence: TGTGCCAGCAAGAGACAGATGAACACTGAAGCTTTCTTT. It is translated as CASKRQMNTEAFF.

The CDR3 DNA reads as TGCGCCAGCAGTGAGTCTAGCTTGAATTCACCCCTCCACTTT. It specifies CASSESSLNSPLHF. The chain recombines TRBV10-2 with TRBJ1-6; no clear D. V was trimmed by 0 bases and J by 7 bases, leaving 7 bases between them. Germline loops: CDR1 WSHSY, CDR2 SAAADI. This CDR3 has 14 residues.

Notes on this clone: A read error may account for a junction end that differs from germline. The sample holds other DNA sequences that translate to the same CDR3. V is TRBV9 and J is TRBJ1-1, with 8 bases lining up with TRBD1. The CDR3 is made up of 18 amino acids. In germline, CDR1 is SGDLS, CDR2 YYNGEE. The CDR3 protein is CASSVDSDRVAMNTEAFF. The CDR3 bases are TGTGCCAGTAGCGTAGACTCGGACAGGGTGGCAATGAACACTGAAGCTTTCTTT.

The DNA for the CDR3 is TGCGCCAGCAGCCAAGATCTGGTAGATTCCTACGAGCAGTACTTC. It yields the protein CASSQDLVDSYEQYF. The chain couples TRBV4-1 to TRBJ2-7; D remains unclear. Germline V gene lookup returns CDR1 MGHRA and CDR2 YSYEKL. V lost 0 bases to trimming and J lost 1 base, with 10 bases between them. The CDR3 is 15 amino acids.

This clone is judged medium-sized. The CDR3 loop is CASSLESSQAPYEQYF. The CDR3 DNA reads TGTGCCAGCAGCTTAGAGTCCAGCCAGGCTCCCTACGAGCAGTACTTC. The chain carries TRBV7-9 and TRBJ2-7, with unresolved D. Germline V gene data show CDR1 as SEHNR and CDR2 as FQNEAQ (reference sequence). CDR3 size: 16 residues. With 1 base removed from V and 2 bases from J, the gap between germline ends came to 15 bases.

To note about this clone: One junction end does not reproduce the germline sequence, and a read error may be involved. The CDR3 coding sequence is TGTGCCAGCAGCGTAGGGGCAGGGAATCGGCCCCAGCATTTT. Protein sequence: CASSVGAGNRPQHF. The chain uses TRBV9 and TRBJ1-5; a weak D match, TRBD1 (5 bases). CDR1 is SGDLS and CDR2 is YYNGEE in the germline V gene. There are 14 residues in the CDR3.

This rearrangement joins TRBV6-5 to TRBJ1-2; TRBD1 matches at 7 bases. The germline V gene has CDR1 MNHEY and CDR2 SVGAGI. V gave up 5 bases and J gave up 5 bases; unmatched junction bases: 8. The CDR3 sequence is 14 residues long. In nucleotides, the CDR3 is TGTGCCAGCAGTAAACCCGACAGGGTTTATGGCTACACCTTC. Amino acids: CASSKPDRVYGYTF.

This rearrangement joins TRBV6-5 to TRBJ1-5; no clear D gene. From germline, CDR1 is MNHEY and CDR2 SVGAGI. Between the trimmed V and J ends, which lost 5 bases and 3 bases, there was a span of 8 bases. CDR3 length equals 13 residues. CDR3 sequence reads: CASSAKNNQPQHF. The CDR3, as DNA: TGTGCCAGCAGTGCGAAAAACAATCAGCCCCAGCATTTT.

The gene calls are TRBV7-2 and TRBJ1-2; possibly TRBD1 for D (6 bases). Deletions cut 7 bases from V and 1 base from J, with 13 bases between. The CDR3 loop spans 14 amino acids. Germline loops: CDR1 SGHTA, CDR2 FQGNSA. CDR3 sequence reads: CASTPPDSNYGYTF. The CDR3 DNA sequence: TGTGCCAGCACCCCACCGGACAGTAACTATGGCTACACCTTC.

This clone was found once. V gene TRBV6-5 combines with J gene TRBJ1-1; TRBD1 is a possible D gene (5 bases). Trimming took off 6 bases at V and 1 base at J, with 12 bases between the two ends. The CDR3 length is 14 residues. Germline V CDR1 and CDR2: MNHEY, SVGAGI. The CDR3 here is CASRPDTWNTEAFF. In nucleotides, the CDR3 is TGTGCCAGCAGGCCGGACACGTGGAACACTGAAGCTTTCTTT.

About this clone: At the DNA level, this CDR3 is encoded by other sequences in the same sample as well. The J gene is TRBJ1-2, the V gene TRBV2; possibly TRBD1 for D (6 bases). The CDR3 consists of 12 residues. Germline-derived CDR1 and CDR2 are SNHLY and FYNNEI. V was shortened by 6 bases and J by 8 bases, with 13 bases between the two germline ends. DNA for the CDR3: TGTGCCAGCAGGGCGACAGGATCGGGCTACACCTTC. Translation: CASRATGSGYTF.

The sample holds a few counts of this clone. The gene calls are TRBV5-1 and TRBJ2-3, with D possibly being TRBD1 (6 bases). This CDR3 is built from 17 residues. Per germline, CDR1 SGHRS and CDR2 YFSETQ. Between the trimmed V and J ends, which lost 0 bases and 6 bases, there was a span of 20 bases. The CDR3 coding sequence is TGCGCCAGCAGCTTGGGAGGCTTACAGGGTGGTCGGGATACGCAGTATTTT. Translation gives CASSLGGLQGGRDTQYF.

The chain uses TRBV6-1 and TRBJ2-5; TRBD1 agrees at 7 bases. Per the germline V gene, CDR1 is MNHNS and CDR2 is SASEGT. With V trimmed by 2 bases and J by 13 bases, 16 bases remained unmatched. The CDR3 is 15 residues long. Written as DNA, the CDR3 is TGTGCCAGCAGTGAACCCCAGTCAGCCCTGAGGGGGCTGTACTTC. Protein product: CASSEPQSALRGLYF.

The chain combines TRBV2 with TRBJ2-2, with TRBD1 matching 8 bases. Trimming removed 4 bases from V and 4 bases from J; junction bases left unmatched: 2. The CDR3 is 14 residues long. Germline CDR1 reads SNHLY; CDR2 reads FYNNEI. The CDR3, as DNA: TGTGCCAGCAGTGGGACAGGGTTCACCGGGGAGCTGTTTTTT. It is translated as CASSGTGFTGELFF. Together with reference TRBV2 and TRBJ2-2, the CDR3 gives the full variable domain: EPEVTQTPSHQVTQMGQEVILRCVPISNHLYFYWYRQILGQKVEFLVSFYNNEISEKSEIFDDQFSVERPDGSNFTLKIRSTKLEDSAMYFCASSGTGFTGELFFGEGSRLTVL.

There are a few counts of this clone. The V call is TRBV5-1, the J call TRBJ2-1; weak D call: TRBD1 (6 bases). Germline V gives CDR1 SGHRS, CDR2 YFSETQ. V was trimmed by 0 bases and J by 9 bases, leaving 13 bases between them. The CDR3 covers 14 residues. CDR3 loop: CASSLGTGLTEQFF. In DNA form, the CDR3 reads TGCGCCAGCAGCTTGGGTACAGGGCTCACTGAGCAGTTCTTC. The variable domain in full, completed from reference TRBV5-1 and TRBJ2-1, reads KAGVTQTPRYLIKTRGQQVTLSCSPISGHRSVSWYQQTPGQGLQFLFEYFSETQRNKGNFPGRFSGRQFSNSRSEMNVSTLELGDSALYLCASSLGTGLTEQFFGPGTRLTVL.

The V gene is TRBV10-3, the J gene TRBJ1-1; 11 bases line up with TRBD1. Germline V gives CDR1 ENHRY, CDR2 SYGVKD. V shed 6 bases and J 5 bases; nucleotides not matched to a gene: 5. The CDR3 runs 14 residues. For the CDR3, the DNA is TGTGCCATCAGGGGACAGGGGGGACTAACTGAAGCTTTCTTT. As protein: CAIRGQGGLTEAFF.

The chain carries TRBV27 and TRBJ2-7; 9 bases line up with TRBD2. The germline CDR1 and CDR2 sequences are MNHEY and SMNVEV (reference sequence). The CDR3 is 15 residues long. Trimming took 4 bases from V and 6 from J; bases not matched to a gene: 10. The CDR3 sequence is CASSSLAGARFEQYF. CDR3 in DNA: TGTGCCAGCAGTTCCTTAGCGGGGGCTAGGTTCGAGCAGTACTTC.

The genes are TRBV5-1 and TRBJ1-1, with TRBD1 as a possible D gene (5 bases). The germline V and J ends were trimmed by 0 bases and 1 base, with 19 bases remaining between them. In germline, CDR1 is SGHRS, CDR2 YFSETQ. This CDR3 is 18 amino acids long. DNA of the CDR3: TGCGCCAGCAGCTTGGTCGCGGGGCTAGGGTCACAGAACACTGAAGCTTTCTTT. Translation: CASSLVAGLGSQNTEAFF.

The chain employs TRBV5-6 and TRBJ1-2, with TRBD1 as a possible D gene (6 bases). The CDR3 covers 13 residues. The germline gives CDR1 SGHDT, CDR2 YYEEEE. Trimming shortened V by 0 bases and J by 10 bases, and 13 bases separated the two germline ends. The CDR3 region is CASSLDRVGDYTF. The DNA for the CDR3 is TGTGCCAGCAGCTTGGACAGGGTAGGCGACTACACCTTC.

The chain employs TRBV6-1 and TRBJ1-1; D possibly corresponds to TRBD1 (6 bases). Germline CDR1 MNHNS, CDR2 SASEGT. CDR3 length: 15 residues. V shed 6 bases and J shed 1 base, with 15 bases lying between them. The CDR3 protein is CASSVTGWGNTEAFF. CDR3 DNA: TGTGCCAGCAGCGTAACAGGGTGGGGGAACACTGAAGCTTTCTTT.

The CDR3 nucleotides are TGTGCCATCAGTGGGGGGACAGGAGAAAGAGGTGAGCAGTTCTTC. Protein sequence: CAISGGTGERGEQFF. J is TRBJ2-1 and V is TRBV10-3, with 8 bases fitting TRBD1. Germline V CDR1 and CDR2: ENHRY, SYGVKD. V shed 4 bases and J 9 bases; nucleotides not matched to a gene: 11. There are 15 residues in the CDR3.

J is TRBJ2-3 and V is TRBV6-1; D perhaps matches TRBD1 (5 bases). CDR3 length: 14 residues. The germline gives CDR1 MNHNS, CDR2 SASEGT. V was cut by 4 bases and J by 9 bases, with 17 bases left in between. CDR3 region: CASSVDRGRITQYF. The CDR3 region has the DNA TGTGCCAGCAGTGTAGACAGAGGCAGAATCACGCAGTATTTT.

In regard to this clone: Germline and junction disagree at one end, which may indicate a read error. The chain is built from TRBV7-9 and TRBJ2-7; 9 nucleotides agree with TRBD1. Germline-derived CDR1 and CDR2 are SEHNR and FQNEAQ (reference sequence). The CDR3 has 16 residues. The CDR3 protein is CSSSSYGQGTPYEQYF. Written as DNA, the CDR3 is TGTTCCAGCAGCTCATACGGACAGGGGACCCCCTACGAGCAGTACTTC.

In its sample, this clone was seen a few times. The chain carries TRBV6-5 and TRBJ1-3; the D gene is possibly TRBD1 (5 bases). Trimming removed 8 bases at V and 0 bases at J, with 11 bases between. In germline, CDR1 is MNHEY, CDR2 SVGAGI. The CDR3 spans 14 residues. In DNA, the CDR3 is TGTGCCAGCCGGGACTCGAGCTCTGGAAACACCATATATTTT. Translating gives CASRDSSSGNTIYF.

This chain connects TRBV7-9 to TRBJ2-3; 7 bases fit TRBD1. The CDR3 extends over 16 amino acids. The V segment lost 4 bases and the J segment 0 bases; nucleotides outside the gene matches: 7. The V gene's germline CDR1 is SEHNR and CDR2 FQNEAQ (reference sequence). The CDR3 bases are TGTGCCAGCAGCTCAGGACAGGTCTCTAGCACAGATACGCAGTATTTT. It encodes CASSSGQVSSTDTQYF.

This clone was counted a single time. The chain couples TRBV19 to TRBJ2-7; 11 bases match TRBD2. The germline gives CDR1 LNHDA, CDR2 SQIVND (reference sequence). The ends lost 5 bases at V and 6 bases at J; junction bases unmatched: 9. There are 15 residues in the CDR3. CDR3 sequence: CASSVKTSGVVEQYF. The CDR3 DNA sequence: TGTGCCAGTAGTGTTAAGACTAGCGGGGTTGTCGAGCAGTACTTC.

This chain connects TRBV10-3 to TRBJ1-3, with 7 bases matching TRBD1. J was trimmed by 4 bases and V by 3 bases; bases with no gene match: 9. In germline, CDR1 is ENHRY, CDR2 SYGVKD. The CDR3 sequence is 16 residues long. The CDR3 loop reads CAISELQGPLGNTIYF. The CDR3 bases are TGTGCCATCAGTGAACTACAGGGGCCGTTAGGAAACACCATATATTTT.

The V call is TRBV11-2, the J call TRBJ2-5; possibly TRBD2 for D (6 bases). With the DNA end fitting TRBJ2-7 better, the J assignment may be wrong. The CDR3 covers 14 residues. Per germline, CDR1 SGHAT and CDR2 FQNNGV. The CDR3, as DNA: TGTGCCAGCAGCTTAGTAGGAGGGACGACCGAGCAGTACTTC. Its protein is CASSLVGGTTEQYF.

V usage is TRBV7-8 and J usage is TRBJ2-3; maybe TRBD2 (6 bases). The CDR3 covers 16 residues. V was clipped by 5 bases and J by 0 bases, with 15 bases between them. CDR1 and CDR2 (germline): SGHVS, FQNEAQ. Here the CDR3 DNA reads TGTGCCAGCAGCACGCGGGACGGATCTAGCACAGATACGCAGTATTTT. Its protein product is CASSTRDGSSTDTQYF.